A selection of T cell receptor beta chains follows, all from one sample in a study of control samples from healthy donors and cancer patients. The assay was immunoSEQ multiplex PCR, and TCRdb's table has in-frame clones only and misses some. Seen here are 200,000 or so clones, roughly nine tenths observed once, and the top ten hold around 1.9%. The sample comprised blood. These receptors all stem from a man aged 25-40 years in good health. Both conserved end residues are part of each CDR3. A D gene is named only where the DNA matches it firmly.

v_call	j_call	d_call	cdr3_aa	cdr3_nt
TRBV7-8	TRBJ1-4	.	CASSLFGQTNEKLFF	TGTGCCAGCAGCTTATTTGGGCAGACTAATGAAAAACTGTTTTTT
TRBV9	TRBJ2-7	.	CASSPQSGFSYEQYF	TGTGCCAGCAGCCCTCAGTCAGGATTCTCCTACGAGCAGTACTTC
TRBV5-1	TRBJ2-3	TRBD2	CASSLARTSGGDTDTQYF	TGCGCCAGCAGCTTGGCCCGGACTAGCGGGGGGGATACAGATACGCAGTATTTT
TRBV6-1	TRBJ1-5	.	CASSEEFGTLEPQHF	TGTGCCAGCAGTGAAGAATTCGGGACACTCGAGCCCCAGCATTTT
TRBV27	TRBJ1-1	TRBD1	CASSKTRDRDGAFF	TGTGCCAGCAGTAAAACCCGGGACAGGGACGGAGCTTTCTTT
TRBV6-2/TRBV6-3	TRBJ1-1	.	CASSRRGGLLNTEAFF	TGTGCCAGCAGCCGTCGGGGGGGGCTACTGAACACTGAAGCTTTCTTT
TRBV10-1	TRBJ1-3	.	CASSQVGDAGNTIYF	TGCGCCAGCAGTCAGGTTGGGGACGCTGGAAACACCATATATTTT
TRBV6-5	TRBJ2-6	.	CASTPSGANVLTF	TGTGCCAGCACCCCGTCTGGGGCCAACGTCCTGACTTTC
TRBV7-2	TRBJ2-7	.	CASTQGFSSVYEQYF	TGTGCCAGCACCCAGGGGTTCAGTTCGGTCTACGAGCAGTACTTC
TRBV19	TRBJ2-1	TRBD1	CASRAGTGSSGEQFF	TGTGCCAGTAGAGCCGGGACAGGGTCCTCCGGTGAGCAGTTCTTC
TRBV29-1	TRBJ2-7	TRBD1	CSVRGQGWPYEQYF	TGCAGCGTTCGTGGACAGGGGTGGCCCTACGAGCAGTACTTC